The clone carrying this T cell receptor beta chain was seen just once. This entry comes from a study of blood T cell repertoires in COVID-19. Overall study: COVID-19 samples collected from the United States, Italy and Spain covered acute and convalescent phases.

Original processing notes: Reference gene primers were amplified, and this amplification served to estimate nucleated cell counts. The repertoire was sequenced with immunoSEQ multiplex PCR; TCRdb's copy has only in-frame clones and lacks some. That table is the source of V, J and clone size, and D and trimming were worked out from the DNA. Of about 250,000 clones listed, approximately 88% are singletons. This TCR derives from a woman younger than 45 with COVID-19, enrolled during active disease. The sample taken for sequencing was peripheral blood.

CDR3 sequence (DNA): TGTGCCAGCAGTTACGACAGCTTATTCTATGGCTACACCTTC. This codes for CASSYDSLFYGYTF. The J gene is TRBJ1-2, the V gene TRBV6-2 or TRBV6-3; D perhaps matches TRBD1 (5 bases). Per the germline V gene, CDR1 is MNHEY and CDR2 is SVGEGT. Trimming cost V 2 bases and J 4 bases, with 11 bases left between them. The CDR3 consists of 14 residues.